This is a list of T cell receptor beta chains from one sample in a study of shared clonotypes between healthy human individuals. Some clones are missing from TCRdb's copy, which holds only in-frame ones; the method was immunoSEQ multiplex PCR. Here the sample spans millions of clones, around 93% being singletons. What was sequenced was naive CD8+ T cells from PBMCs. The receptors stem from a man aged 18-30 years in good health. Some clones in this sample may be carry-over from other donors' samples. CDR3s include the opening cysteine and the closing phenylalanine or tryptophan.

V,J,CDR3
TRBV7-6,TRBJ2-7,CASSLARGTGIYEQYF
TRBV27,TRBJ2-6,CASRVTVGANVLTF
TRBV28,TRBJ2-6,CASSFLVVRSGANVLTF
TRBV19,TRBJ2-5,CASSMDTEETQYF
TRBV9,TRBJ2-2,CASSVGGTVGELFF
TRBV5-6,TRBJ2-5,CASSLEQGEETQYF
TRBV28,TRBJ2-1,CASSPSGRAPEQFF
TRBV6-5,-,CASSPRTGGYAEQYF
TRBV5-1,TRBJ2-1,CASSLAGLANEQFF
TRBV5-8,TRBJ2-3,CASSTGQAQSTDTQYF
TRBV30,TRBJ1-4,CAWSVLVSRREKLFF
TRBV7-2,TRBJ2-1,CASSSGTGGLAGPYNEQFF
TRBV7-9,TRBJ2-3,CASSAPRTLDSADTQYF
TRBV11-2,TRBJ2-7,CASSSASSPQQYF
TRBV7-9,TRBJ2-1,CASSLALWQGNEQFF
TRBV27,TRBJ2-7,CASSLHGGTTSYEQYF
TRBV9,TRBJ2-7,CASSPQAGGIHEQYF
TRBV25-1,TRBJ1-2,CASRGVQGRRNYGYTF
TRBV11-2,TRBJ2-7,CASSLAVLQGAYEQYF
TRBV6-5,TRBJ1-1,CASSYPDENTEAFF
TRBV15,TRBJ2-7,CATSSSTRRDFEDSYEQYF
TRBV7-9,TRBJ2-7,CASSLQGTIYEQYF
TRBV5-1,TRBJ2-7,CASSSKQGLHYEQYF
TRBV11-1,TRBJ2-3,CASSLDRTSTDTQYF
TRBV4-1,TRBJ2-7,CASSRVAGSPYEQYF
TRBV19,TRBJ2-1,CASSIEPRQGTEQFF
TRBV2,TRBJ2-3,CASSRGVGTDTQYF
TRBV4-1,TRBJ1-1,CASSLRDTWNTEAFF
TRBV27,TRBJ2-7,CASSLPRTDGSPNEQYF
TRBV29-1,TRBJ2-1,CSAGGGVTGTIEQFF
TRBV7-6,TRBJ2-7,CASSGGTSGIVEQYF
TRBV5-1,TRBJ2-7,CASSGTSGGSYEQYF
TRBV6-5,TRBJ2-2,CASSQGPTGELFF
TRBV30,TRBJ2-1,CASSPGDNEQFF
TRBV15,TRBJ1-1,CATSSGERTEAFF
TRBV27,TRBJ2-5,CASKDHAGTVFQETQYF
TRBV27,TRBJ2-7,CASRRTSGPYEQYF
TRBV27,TRBJ2-1,CASSQHIKTGNEQFF
TRBV28,TRBJ1-3,CASSTWTESSGNTIYF
TRBV2,TRBJ2-3,CASFGTSGISTDTQYF
TRBV5-4,TRBJ2-7,CASSHWERAPYEQYF
TRBV10-3,TRBJ2-3,CAISESGSGASTDTQYF
TRBV11-3,TRBJ2-7,CASSLVGAPSYEQYF
TRBV7-6,TRBJ1-4,CASSGSRGTNEKLFF
TRBV4-3,TRBJ2-2,CASSQDHGSTGELFF
TRBV5-8,TRBJ2-3,CASSSGQGKADTQYF
TRBV7-9,TRBJ2-7,CASSLPTASSYEQYF
TRBV9,TRBJ2-4,CASNAGLAKNIQYF
TRBV27,TRBJ2-7,CASSLRYITPSYEQYF
TRBV14,TRBJ2-3,CASSQGLAGTDTQYF
TRBV7-9,TRBJ2-2,CASSFPPGTPNTGELFF
TRBV4-3,TRBJ2-7,CASSQLAGGPYEQYF
TRBV5-1,TRBJ2-7,CASSLVPGEIYEQYF
TRBV6-5,TRBJ2-2,CASRDTVSVGELFF
TRBV11-2,TRBJ2-5,CASSRRPRGQETQYF
TRBV27,TRBJ1-5,CASSPFSGSNQPQHF
TRBV5-1,TRBJ2-7,CASSLDRGDEQYF